The clone carrying this T cell receptor beta chain appeared many times. Its target is unknown. The CDR3 is 13 amino acids. CDR1 and CDR2 from the germline V gene are DFQATT and SNEGSKA (reference sequence). Trimming removed 4 bases from V and 0 bases from J, with 7 bases in between. The authors built TCR beta libraries using iRepertoire HTBI primers and Arm-PCR of CDR3 regions. TCRdb itself ran the multiplex PCR reads through MiXCR, one entry per CDR3 protein. The sample shows roughly 360,000 distinct CDR3 sequences, about an eighth of them seen only once. The source of the sample is a study of regulatory T cells in long-lasting Graves disease. The study's findings and limits: Among persistent patients, a larger number of public clonotypes were shared (about 3,000) than among newly diagnosed patients (just over 950).

Time point indicated: newly diagnosed GD, antithyroid drugs for less than 3 months. PBMC RNA was the source of the TCR library. Separately, the same data were catalogued under a study of T cells in Graves' hyperthyroidism and ophthalmopathy.

Sample: peripheral blood mononuclear cells (PBMCs), taken at new diagnosis, from a patient treated with antithyroid drugs. The chain employs TRBV20-1 and TRBJ1-5; D call uncertain. This clonotype was sampled from a woman between 18 and 30 years old with Graves disease. CDR3 region: CSAMDTSNQPQHF. The CDR3 DNA reads TGCAGTGCTATGGATACTAGCAATCAGCCCCAGCATTTT.